Listed below are T cell receptor beta chains from one sample, sequenced in a study of T-cell memory formation after mild COVID-19. TCRdb used MiXCR to reprocess the 5' RACE reads, holding one entry per CDR3 protein. Of about 130,000 distinct CDR3 sequences listed, 15% to 20% were seen once; the top ten hold about 5%. Material: PBMCs or a T cell subset sorted from them (not recorded which). The receptors here all came from a young man who had mild COVID-19 (a few samples of this study predate the infection). Cell type and time point are not known. CDR3s include the opening cysteine and the closing phenylalanine or tryptophan.

j_call,v_call,cdr3_aa
TRBJ2-7,TRBV7-9,CASSRTGIYEQYF
TRBJ2-1,TRBV6-5,CASTDGVLDNEQFF
TRBJ1-2,TRBV11-2,CASSLAGLPYGYTF
TRBJ2-5,TRBV2,CASTRMYKSQETQYF
TRBJ1-5,TRBV6-1,CASSETQGLKQPQHF
TRBJ2-7,TRBV6-8,CASSLRTGNYEQYF
TRBJ2-3,TRBV3-1,CASSQGDSYTQYF
TRBJ1-1,TRBV12-3/TRBV12-4,CASGRAEAFF
TRBJ1-5,TRBV7-8,CASSISELRAQPQHF
TRBJ1-5,TRBV20-1,CSAGGTYSNQPQHF
TRBJ2-3,TRBV20-1,CSASDTTGDTQYF
TRBJ2-3,TRBV12-3/TRBV12-4,CASSTLRLAAYTDTQYF
TRBJ2-5,TRBV5-1,CASSRSNRGGQETQYF
TRBJ1-1,TRBV20-1,CSATTGLMNTEAFF
TRBJ2-1,TRBV5-1,CASSLEGRDNEQFF
TRBJ2-7,TRBV7-9,CASSLLGQGWYEQYF
TRBJ1-4,TRBV6-5,CAVGKGPGEKLFF
TRBJ2-3,TRBV5-1,CASSGGTVRATDTQYF
TRBJ1-5,TRBV6-2/TRBV6-3,CATRPRGNQPQHF
TRBJ1-2,TRBV28,CASRRNVYGYTF
TRBJ1-6,TRBV4-3,CASSQVAGYNSPLHF
TRBJ2-3,TRBV11-2,CATRPGVTDTQYF
TRBJ1-2,TRBV4-1,CASSQPRQGSRYGYTF
TRBJ2-3,TRBV28,CASSPRGLRDTQYF
TRBJ2-1,TRBV12-3/TRBV12-4,CASSFTGTYNEQFF
TRBJ2-5,TRBV5-1,CASRLTGSETQYF
TRBJ2-5,TRBV5-1,CASSLASGLETQYF
TRBJ2-1,TRBV9,CASSVAVARNEQFF
TRBJ2-3,TRBV7-3,CASSLMSSGGSDTQYF
TRBJ1-5,TRBV6-9,CASSYRDRGWNQPQHF
TRBJ2-3,TRBV7-3,CASSPGGGTDTQYF
TRBJ2-2,TRBV10-2,CASSESRSGELFF
TRBJ2-3,TRBV7-2,CASSLALTDTQYF
TRBJ2-5,TRBV9,CASSAGVQETQYF
TRBJ2-2,TRBV11-2,CASSSSGFTPNTGELFF
TRBJ1-3,TRBV18,CASSPNRGFGNTIYF
TRBJ1-5,TRBV6-5,CASSYSMSGVSNQPQHF
TRBJ1-3,TRBV7-2,CASSLALRVGNTIYF
TRBJ2-5,TRBV2,CASSEGPNQETQYF
TRBJ2-3,TRBV4-2,CASSQGLGSHTDTQYF
TRBJ2-1,TRBV7-3,CASSLTGLGEQFF
TRBJ2-7,TRBV10-3,CAISGGGVSYEQYF
TRBJ2-1,TRBV12-3/TRBV12-4,CASTRIQGNEQFF
TRBJ2-3,TRBV6-5,CASSWTSGGATDTQYF
TRBJ2-5,TRBV5-1,CASSPQGRVQETQYF
TRBJ1-2,TRBV6-6,CASSPSGGHGYTF
TRBJ2-6,TRBV3-1,CASSPLVSGANVLTF
TRBJ2-5,TRBV6-1,CASSEAYGQYQETQYF
TRBJ2-4,TRBV6-1,CASTLGPPGGIQYF
TRBJ1-6,TRBV4-2,CASSQVGQGLYSPLHF
TRBJ2-5,TRBV6-2/TRBV6-3,CASRGTGGETQYF
TRBJ2-5,TRBV5-4,CASSWGAETQYF
TRBJ1-4,TRBV5-1,CASSLGGTGDEKLFF
TRBJ2-1,TRBV7-9,CASSSGLDSYNEQFF
TRBJ1-3,TRBV5-1,CASSVGAGRIYF
TRBJ2-1,TRBV7-3,CASSSTGQNEQFF
TRBJ1-2,TRBV12-3/TRBV12-4,CASSSNDRVGGYTF